The rows below give T cell receptor beta chains drawn from one sample of a study of blood T cell repertoires in COVID-19. Profiled with immunoSEQ multiplex PCR; TCRdb holds only in-frame clones, not every one. The sample contains more than 200,000 clones, nearly 90% of which appear only once. The sample comprised peripheral blood. All receptors derive from a woman aged 40 to 50 who had recovered from COVID-19. Each CDR3 is given without its conserved first and last residue. Fields, in order: V gene, J gene, CDR3 protein.

TRBV5-1	TRBJ1-6	ASSFPDRGSPLH
TRBV5-1	TRBJ2-7	ASSLDGGPYEQY
TRBV7-9	TRBJ2-1	ASSLAGGLATGRVNEQF
TRBV7-2	TRBJ2-5	ASSSQGYQETQY
TRBV7-6	TRBJ2-1	ASSPPTSTNYNEQF
TRBV5-6	TRBJ2-1	ASSSQVYNEQF
TRBV19	TRBJ1-2	ASTPTGGNGYT
TRBV4-3	TRBJ1-4	ASSQRTGLVNEKLF
TRBV7-2	TRBJ2-1	ASSVSTSGSYNEQF
TRBV2	TRBJ1-3	ASRWYGGTSGNTIY
TRBV3-1/TRBV3-2	TRBJ1-5	ASSRSFSPVAQH
TRBV19	TRBJ2-1	ASSVPQGLADNEQF
TRBV7-2	TRBJ2-3	ASSSRRTGRADTQY
TRBV3-1/TRBV3-2	TRBJ1-6	ASSQGQAPLH
TRBV5-1	TRBJ2-2	ASSSGLAGIKNTGELF
TRBV6-5	TRBJ2-7	ASSPRGGGNYEQY
TRBV30	TRBJ2-3	AWKRSGGPGDTQY
TRBV19	TRBJ1-1	ASSIEDSINTEAF
TRBV19	TRBJ1-2	ASSTRRDSYGYT
TRBV6-5	TRBJ1-2	ASSYSAFSSVYGYT
TRBV7-7	TRBJ2-2	ASSSREQGNLGELF
TRBV7-2	TRBJ2-2	ASSLGTSPTGELF
TRBV12-3/TRBV12-4	TRBJ1-4	ASRSGSREKLF
TRBV11-3	TRBJ2-2	ASSLAGGRPGELF
TRBV4-1	TRBJ1-5	ASSQSEAQPQH
TRBV7-9	TRBJ2-1	ASSLSQSTYNEQF
TRBV30	TRBJ1-2	AWSPRGRDGYT
TRBV9	TRBJ2-1	ASSALTNPGRDEQF
TRBV6-6	TRBJ1-1	ASSLTGKEAF
TRBV28	TRBJ1-6	ASSPDRVLLSSYNSPLH
TRBV19	TRBJ1-3	ASVWTGVPGNTIY
TRBV2	TRBJ2-5	ASRLLGTSGQETQY
TRBV5-1	TRBJ2-3	ASSSGTSGGDTQY
TRBV6-1	TRBJ2-3	ASSDSGHADTQY